This T cell receptor (beta chain) is drawn from a study of blood T cells in healthy people across ages (dated by TCRdb to the mid-2010s). Regarding the study in general: In model experiments, roughly one uniquely barcoded TCR beta cDNA molecule per two T cells was captured by template switching. To track age-related changes in TCR beta repertoire diversity, the study relied on deep sequencing normalized with unique cDNA molecular identifiers. The donors were divided into four age groups: young (average 16 years), middle-aged (almost 40), aged (around 67) and long-lived (around 80). To avoid experimental bias, donors of different ages were randomly spread across the sequencing lanes. Two additional independent replicas of 1 million unique cDNA reads from the same blood draw were analyzed for two donors (one aged 18 to 30 and one aged 80 or older).

Systemically healthy Caucasian individuals from Russia, some 38 in total and aged about 6 to 90 years, were included as donors. Ten milliliters of peripheral blood were drawn from each donor into EDTA-treated Vacutainer tubes. Ficoll-Paque density-gradient centrifugation was used to isolate PBMCs, with at least 6.5 million per sample. Trizol reagent was used to extract total RNA from the PBMCs, yielding at least 6 micrograms per sample. For every donor, an aliquot of PBMCs went through flow cytometry to measure the percentages of naive CD45RAhigh/CD27high T cells. Trimming costs V 6 bases and J 4 bases, and their ends lie 14 bases apart. Measured from the cysteine to the phenylalanine, the CDR3 is 14 residues long. The sequence is cut down to CDR3 DNA, 42 bases in frame from base 1. About this clonotype itself: Its antigen specificity is not known. No much larger clonotype is one base removed from it; base qualities were not supplied.

Receptors were amplified or captured by 5' RACE. Data came from an Illumina HiSeq 2500. The second PCR ran for roughly 7 to 12 cycles and used a J-beta primer mix along with a sample-barcoded 5' primer. A template-switch 5' adaptor carrying 12 random nucleotides introduced a unique molecular identifier onto each TCR beta cDNA molecule. At least 3 million CDR3-containing paired-end reads were obtained from each sample. The Mint cDNA synthesis kit, primed by a TRBC-specific oligonucleotide, was used to synthesize first-strand cDNA from all RNA. Following uracil-DNA glycosylase treatment, all cDNA underwent a first 18-cycle PCR with the universal primers M1SS and BC2_uni_R. In the authors' own workflow: For normalization, 1 million high-quality reads were randomly selected from each sample, with every read carrying a distinct molecular identifier. Reads with shared molecular identifiers were discarded instead of being binned into consensus sequences. MiTCR, run with a Q25 quality threshold and the strictest error-elimination algorithm, handled CDR3 identification, clonotype clustering and error correction. A nonparametric unseen species model using Euler transformation provided a lower-bound estimate of total TCR beta diversity. TCRdb reprocessed the public reads (quality trimming at Q25 with fastp, clone calling with MiXCR) and kept in-frame beta chains. CDR3 protein duplicates are merged, each entry listing the most common genes and DNA. These V and J calls rely on TCRdb rather than the paper's analysis. The sample table records some 1.5 million distinct CDR3 sequences; roughly 43% of these occur just once. The ten largest clonotypes hold under 5% of the sample.

Overall study results and their limits: The percentage of naive T cells measured by flow cytometry correlated strongly with observed TCR beta diversity. The long-lived group showed more naive CD4+ T cells, fewer expanded clones and increased TCR diversity than the aged group, suggesting age selection. As age increased, observed TCR beta diversity per million T cells dropped in a roughly linear way, and a significant reduction was already evident by age approximately 40. Because profiling used bulk unsorted PBMCs, naive and antigen-experienced compartments could not be compared conclusively. Because donor CMV infection status was unknown, age-related changes in expanded clonotypes were potentially confounded. Estimates of total diversity based on one million sequenced T cells were considered lower bounds and underestimates.

This receptor was identified in a woman younger than 35 in good health. The rearrangement combines TRBV12-3 or TRBV12-4 with TRBJ2-3; the D gene is tentatively TRBD1 or TRBD2, each matching 5 bases. The sequenced sample was blood. The DNA reads as follows: TGTGCCAGCAGCGGGACGACTCAGGCAGATACGCAGTATTTT. It codes for CASSGTTQADTQYF.